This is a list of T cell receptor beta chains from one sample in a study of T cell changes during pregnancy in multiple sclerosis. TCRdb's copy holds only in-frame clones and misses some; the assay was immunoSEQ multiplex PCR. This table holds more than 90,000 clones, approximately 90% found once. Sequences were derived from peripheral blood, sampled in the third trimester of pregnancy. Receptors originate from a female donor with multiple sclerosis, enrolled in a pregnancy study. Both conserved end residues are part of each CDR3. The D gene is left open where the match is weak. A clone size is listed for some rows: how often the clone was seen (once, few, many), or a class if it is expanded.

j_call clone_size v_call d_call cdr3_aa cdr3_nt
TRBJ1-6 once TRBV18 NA CASSPRDTDSPLHF TGTGCCAGCTCACCCCGGGACACAGATTCACCCCTCCACTTT
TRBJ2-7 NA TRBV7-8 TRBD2 CASSQVAGGSYEQYF TGTGCCAGCAGCCAAGTAGCGGGGGGCTCGTACGAGCAGTACTTC
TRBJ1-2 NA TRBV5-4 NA CASINYGQGLYGYTF TGTGCCAGCATCAATTACGGTCAGGGATTATATGGCTACACCTTC
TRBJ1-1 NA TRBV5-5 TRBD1 CASSLGQGVNTEAFF TGTGCCAGCAGCCTGGGACAGGGGGTGAACACTGAAGCTTTCTTT
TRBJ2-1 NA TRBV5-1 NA CASSLVGGEGEQFF TGCGCCAGCAGCTTGGTGGGCGGGGAAGGTGAGCAGTTCTTC
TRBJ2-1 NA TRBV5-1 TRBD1 CASSLGTDYNEQFF TGCGCCAGCAGCTTAGGGACAGACTACAATGAGCAGTTCTTC
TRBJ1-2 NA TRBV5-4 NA CASSLAVQGGYTF TGTGCCAGCAGCTTGGCGGTCCAGGGTGGCTACACCTTC
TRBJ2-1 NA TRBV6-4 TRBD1 CASSEGDRADEQFF TGTGCCAGCAGTGAAGGGGACAGGGCCGATGAGCAGTTCTTC
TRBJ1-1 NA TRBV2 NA CASSEQVMNTEAFF TGTGCCAGCAGTGAGCAGGTAATGAACACTGAAGCTTTCTTT
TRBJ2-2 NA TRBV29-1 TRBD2 CSVGTSGRTNTGELFF TGCAGCGTGGGGACTAGCGGGAGGACAAACACCGGGGAGCTGTTTTTT